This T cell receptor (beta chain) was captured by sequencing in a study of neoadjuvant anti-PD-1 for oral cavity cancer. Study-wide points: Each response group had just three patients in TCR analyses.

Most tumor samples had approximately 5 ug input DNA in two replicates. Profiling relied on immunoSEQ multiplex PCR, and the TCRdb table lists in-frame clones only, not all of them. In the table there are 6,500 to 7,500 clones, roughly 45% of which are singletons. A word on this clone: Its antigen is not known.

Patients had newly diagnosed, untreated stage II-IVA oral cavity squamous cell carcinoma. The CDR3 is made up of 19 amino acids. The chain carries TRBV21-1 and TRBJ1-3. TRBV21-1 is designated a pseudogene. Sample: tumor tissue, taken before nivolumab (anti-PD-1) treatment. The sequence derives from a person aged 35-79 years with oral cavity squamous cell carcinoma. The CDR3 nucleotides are TGTGCCAGCAGCGGTCGTCGGGCCAGGACCGATCGCCTTGGAAACACCATATATTTT. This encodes CASSGRRARTDRLGNTIYF.